These T cell receptor beta chains were read from a single sample in a study of identical twins. TCRdb analysed the 5' RACE reads with MiXCR anew, one entry per CDR3 protein. The profile shows about 690,000 distinct CDR3 sequences, 6% to 6.5% of them singletons. Material for sequencing was naive T cells sorted from blood. The receptors originated from a man between 18 and 29 years old in good health. Both conserved end residues are part of each CDR3. A D gene is named only where the DNA matches it firmly. For some rows the clone size is stated as once, few or many, or as a class when expanded; others skip it.

V	size	J	D	CDR3	DNA
TRBV7-9	.	TRBJ2-1	TRBD2	CASSPTSGASNEQFF	TGTGCCAGCAGCCCGACTAGCGGTGCTTCTAATGAGCAGTTCTTC
TRBV6-2/TRBV6-3	.	TRBJ1-5	TRBD1	CASRYSGTGLLEPQHF	TGTGCCAGCAGGTACAGTGGGACAGGGCTTCTGGAGCCCCAGCATTTT
TRBV19	few	TRBJ1-5	.	CASSEQVFSNQPQHF	TGTGCCAGTAGCGAACAGGTTTTTAGCAATCAGCCCCAGCATTTT
TRBV5-1	few	TRBJ2-5	.	CASSLHGGAETQYF	TGCGCCAGCAGCTTGCATGGCGGGGCAGAGACCCAGTACTTC
TRBV6-5	few	TRBJ2-2	TRBD1	CASSFSTGVNTGELFF	TGTGCCAGCAGTTTTTCAACAGGGGTCAATACCGGGGAGCTGTTTTTT
TRBV5-1	many	TRBJ2-7	.	CASSAGTYEQYF	TGCGCCAGCAGCGCCGGGACCTACGAGCAGTACTTC
TRBV27	many	TRBJ2-7	.	CASSSGTVNYEQYF	TGTGCCAGCAGTTCCGGGACTGTCAACTACGAGCAGTACTTC
TRBV7-8	many	TRBJ2-1	.	CASSVPGQAYNEQFF	TGTGCCAGCAGCGTACCGGGACAAGCATACAATGAGCAGTTCTTC
TRBV9	.	TRBJ2-5	TRBD2	CASSVGTSGSQTQYF	TGTGCCAGCAGCGTAGGGACTAGCGGGAGCCAGACCCAGTACTTC
TRBV10-3	many	TRBJ2-1	TRBD2	CAISTPGLAGMEEQFF	TGTGCCATCAGCACCCCTGGACTAGCGGGAATGGAGGAGCAGTTCTTC
TRBV7-2	.	TRBJ2-7	TRBD2	CASSSGTSGSFSYEQYF	TGTGCCAGCAGCTCCGGGACTAGCGGGAGCTTCTCCTACGAGCAGTACTTC
TRBV20-1	many	TRBJ2-3	.	CSANGPDTQYF	TGCAGTGCCAATGGGCCAGATACGCAGTATTTT
TRBV4-2	many	TRBJ2-1	.	CASSQDPRNEQFF	TGTGCCAGCAGCCAAGATCCGCGAAATGAGCAGTTCTTC
TRBV20-1	many	TRBJ2-2	.	CSASFGGNTGELFF	TGCAGTGCTAGCTTCGGGGGGAACACCGGGGAGCTGTTTTTT
TRBV11-2	many	TRBJ2-2	.	CASSLGLDTGELFF	TGTGCCAGCAGCTTAGGTCTGGACACCGGGGAGCTGTTTTTT
TRBV7-8	few	TRBJ2-7	.	CASSPKRLTYEQYF	TGTGCCAGCAGCCCGAAGCGTTTAACCTACGAGCAGTACTTC
TRBV2	.	TRBJ2-1	.	CASSGTGGPYNEQFF	TGTGCCAGCAGTGGCACGGGGGGCCCCTACAATGAGCAGTTCTTC
TRBV29-1	many	TRBJ2-5	.	CSVTTETQYF	TGCAGCGTTACCACCGAGACCCAGTACTTC
TRBV29-1	.	TRBJ2-7	.	CSVAGGLSYEQYF	TGCAGCGTTGCGGGGGGCCTCTCCTACGAGCAGTACTTC
TRBV20-1	many	TRBJ2-1	TRBD2	CSASGRALFYNEQFF	TGCAGTGCTAGCGGGAGGGCCCTCTTTTACAATGAGCAGTTCTTC
TRBV12-3/TRBV12-4	many	TRBJ2-5	.	CASTGHIETQYF	TGTGCCAGCACGGGACATATTGAGACCCAGTACTTC
TRBV5-5	.	TRBJ2-7	.	CASSLGPGPSYEQYF	TGTGCCAGCAGCTTAGGCCCGGGACCGAGCTACGAGCAGTACTTC
TRBV20-1	many	TRBJ2-1	TRBD2	CSARLAGRYEQFF	TGCAGTGCTAGACTAGCGGGACGTTATGAGCAGTTCTTC
TRBV7-9	few	TRBJ2-1	.	CASSPSATISYNEQFF	TGTGCCAGCAGCCCCTCCGCTACCATATCCTACAATGAGCAGTTCTTC
TRBV28	many	TRBJ2-7	.	CASSPGVGEQYF	TGTGCCAGCAGTCCCGGAGTCGGAGAGCAGTACTTC
TRBV29-1	many	TRBJ1-1	.	CSVVGLGTEAFF	TGCAGCGTTGTAGGATTGGGTACTGAAGCTTTCTTT
TRBV5-6	.	TRBJ2-6	.	CASRGRWGHESSGANVLTF	TGTGCCAGCAGAGGCCGGTGGGGACACGAGAGCTCTGGGGCCAACGTCCTGACTTTC
TRBV15	few	TRBJ2-5	TRBD1	CATTQTGQGPETQYF	TGTGCCACTACCCAGACGGGACAGGGGCCCGAGACCCAGTACTTC
TRBV5-1	many	TRBJ2-7	.	CASSLGQGHYEQYF	TGCGCCAGCAGCTTGGGCCAGGGCCACTACGAGCAGTACTTC
TRBV27	few	TRBJ2-5	.	CASSLSRDPGPHFQETQYF	TGTGCCAGCAGTTTATCCCGGGACCCAGGACCACACTTCCAAGAGACCCAGTACTTC
TRBV5-1	many	TRBJ1-1	.	CASSWGDTEAFF	TGCGCCAGCAGCTGGGGAGACACTGAAGCTTTCTTT
TRBV25-1	few	TRBJ2-5	TRBD2	CASSEPAGSGEGVYQETQYF	TGTGCCAGCAGTGAACCAGCCGGGTCCGGGGAGGGAGTATACCAAGAGACCCAGTACTTC
TRBV21-1	few	TRBJ2-1	.	CASSKGVGHETYNEQFF	TGTGCCAGCAGCAAGGGCGTGGGACACGAAACTTACAATGAGCAGTTCTTC
TRBV5-4	few	TRBJ2-1	TRBD2	CASSLTRDRAGVGYNEQFF	TGTGCCAGCAGCTTGACCCGGGACCGGGCGGGGGTTGGGTACAATGAGCAGTTCTTC